This TCR beta chain was obtained from a study of T cell repertoires in cytomegalovirus infection. Turning to the study itself: The public TCR beta signatures pointed to both CMV infection and matching HLA type. Whole-study findings and limits: Totalled public TCR beta family frequency picked out people who carried CMV plus the relevant HLA. Within the response measured ex vivo, HLA-C-restricted CMV-specific TCR beta clonotypes were dominant.

This clonotype was seen repeatedly, ten times or more. What it binds is not known. Germline CDR1 reads MNHNY; CDR2 reads SVGAGI (reference sequence). The CDR3 length is 17 residues. Trimming cost V 2 bases and J 0 bases, with 16 bases left between them. TCRdb analysed the reads with MiXCR anew, one entry per CDR3 protein. The repertoire has about 320,000 distinct CDR3 sequences, over 7.5% of them found once; the top ten carry 4.3%. The sequencing sample was made of PBMCs. This sequence originates from a human donor in good health (CMV status not recorded). Some clones in this sample may be carry-over from other donors' samples. This rearrangement joins TRBV6-6 to TRBJ1-1; a possible D gene is TRBD1 (6 bases). The CDR3 DNA is TGTGCCAGCAGTTACGCCCACCCGGACAGAGTGAACACTGAAGCTTTCTTT. Protein product: CASSYAHPDRVNTEAFF.